The 15 T cell receptor beta chains listed next were all sequenced from one sample in a study of T cell changes during pregnancy in multiple sclerosis (dated by TCRdb to the late 2010s). Library method: the immunoSEQ multiplex PCR assay. Drawn from immuneACCESS, this table holds only the in-frame rearrangements with V and J called that TCRdb kept. Clones are partly lost; checked studies trace under half to an unresolved V gene and leave the rest unexplained. Within this sample are some 70,000 clones, with less than 95% of them counted one time only. The ten largest clones capture 0.86% of the sample. The sample consisted of peripheral blood, taken in the second trimester of pregnancy. The receptors stem from a female donor with multiple sclerosis, enrolled in a pregnancy study.

The rearrangement uses TRBV7-7 and TRBJ2-1, with D perhaps matching TRBD1 (6 bases). The CDR3 is made up of 15 amino acids. The germline gives CDR1 SSHAT, CDR2 FNYEAQ (reference sequence). The V end lost 0 bases, the J end lost 7 bases, and 13 bases lay between the germline ends. CDR3: CASSLAVGAQNEQFF. The CDR3 DNA reads TGTGCCAGCAGCTTAGCGGTGGGGGCTCAAAATGAGCAGTTCTTC.

This chain links TRBV4-2 with TRBJ1-6; D is unresolved. CDR3 length: 14 residues. The germline V and J ends were trimmed by 2 bases and 4 bases, with 6 bases remaining between them. The germline CDR1 and CDR2 sequences are LGHNA and YNFKEQ. CDR3 region: CASSQQDYNSPLHF. The CDR3 DNA reads as TGTGCCAGCAGCCAACAGGATTATAATTCACCCCTCCACTTT.

The chain has TRBV19 and TRBJ2-5, with a possible D match to TRBD1 (6 bases). Germline V lookup: CDR1 LNHDA, CDR2 SQIVND (reference sequence). The V end lost 9 bases, the J end lost 5 bases, and 16 bases lay between the germline ends. This CDR3 is 13 amino acids long. CDR3: CASQGFKGETQYF. In DNA, the CDR3 is TGTGCCAGCCAGGGGTTCAAGGGGGAGACCCAGTACTTC.

The chain uses TRBV4-2 and TRBJ2-5; tentatively, D is TRBD2 (5 bases). The J call is in doubt because the DNA end fits TRBJ2-7 better. The CDR3 extends over 15 amino acids. Germline CDR1 reads LGHNA; CDR2 reads YNFKEQ. As DNA, the CDR3 is TGTGCCAGCAGCCAAGATACGGGGAAGGACTACGAGCAGTACTTC. It specifies CASSQDTGKDYEQYF.

The gene calls are TRBV19 and TRBJ2-2; 10 bases are shared with TRBD2. CDR3 length equals 18 residues. Trimming at V came to 2 bases and at J to 4 bases, leaving 10 bases not matched to a gene. The germline V gene has CDR1 LNHDA and CDR2 SQIVND (reference sequence). The CDR3 loop reads CASSIQRLAGATTGELFF. CDR3 coding DNA: TGTGCCAGTAGTATACAACGCCTAGCGGGGGCCACCACCGGGGAGCTGTTTTTT.

The chain links TRBV11-3 to TRBJ2-7; 12 bases agree with TRBD1. CDR3 length: 16 residues. The V segment lost 5 bases and the J segment 4 bases; nucleotides outside the gene matches: 9. CDR1 SGHNT and CDR2 YENEEA come from the germline V gene. CDR3 amino acids: CASSQGGQGAAYEQYF. The CDR3 bases are TGTGCCAGCAGCCAGGGGGGACAGGGGGCCGCTTACGAGCAGTACTTC.

CDR3 in amino acids: CASSQPGLLLTDTQYF. The CDR3 DNA is TGTGCCAGCAGCCAACCGGGACTTCTCCTTACAGATACGCAGTATTTT. The chain has TRBV5-4 and TRBJ2-3; possible D gene TRBD2, 6 bases. CDR1 SGHNT and CDR2 YYREEE come from the germline V gene (reference sequence). The ends were cut back, 4 bases at V and 3 bases at J, with 18 bases in the middle. The CDR3 contains 16 residues.

The chain combines TRBV19 with TRBJ2-1; 12 bases line up with TRBD2. Germline loops: CDR1 LNHDA, CDR2 SQIVND (reference sequence). The CDR3 extends over 15 amino acids. V was clipped by 5 bases and J by 8 bases; unmatched bases: 7. The CDR3 spells CASSDGLAGIHEQFF. The CDR3 nucleotides read TGTGCCAGTAGTGATGGACTAGCGGGGATCCATGAGCAGTTCTTC.

The chain uses TRBV25-1 and TRBJ2-3; 15 nucleotides line up with TRBD2. This CDR3 is built from 18 residues. Germline values: CDR1 MGHDK, CDR2 SYGVNS. Unmatched junction bases numbered 13, after V lost 8 bases and J lost 4 bases. The CDR3 sequence: CASARTSGGVGGPDTQYF. The CDR3 nucleotides read TGTGCCAGCGCCAGGACTAGCGGGGGGGTCGGGGGCCCAGATACGCAGTATTTT.

This clone appeared a single time. The chain recombines TRBV4-3 with TRBJ2-3; D is uncertain. The CDR3 totals 15 residues. The ends were cut back, 1 base at V and 2 bases at J, with 10 bases in the middle. Germline CDR1 and CDR2: LGHNA and YSLEER. CDR3 residues: CASSQGPAYTDTQYF. The CDR3 region has the DNA TGCGCCAGCAGCCAAGGCCCCGCCTACACAGATACGCAGTATTTT.

The chain is built from TRBV9 and TRBJ1-1, with D hard to call. The CDR3 length is 13 residues. V dropped 0 bases and J dropped 4 bases, with 7 bases sitting between them. Per the germline V gene, CDR1 is SGDLS and CDR2 is YYNGEE. CDR3 amino acids: CASSVGQVTEAFF. In nucleotides, the CDR3 is TGTGCCAGCAGCGTAGGGCAGGTCACTGAAGCTTTCTTT.

The chain combines TRBV9 with TRBJ2-5, with D possibly TRBD2 on 5 matching bases. The V gene lost 2 bases and the J gene lost 5 bases, with 13 bases spanning the gap. The V gene's germline CDR1 is SGDLS and CDR2 YYNGEE. The CDR3 length is 14 residues. CDR3 residues: CASSVRPGWETQYF. The CDR3 coding sequence is TGTGCCAGCAGCGTCCGACCGGGATGGGAGACCCAGTACTTC.

The chain combines TRBV5-1 with TRBJ2-4; TRBD2 aligns across 9 bases. Trimming took 4 bases from V and 9 from J; bases not matched to a gene: 14. CDR1 is SGHRS and CDR2 is YFSETQ in the germline V gene. The length of the CDR3 is 16 residues. The CDR3 bases are TGCGCCAGCAGCGATTATAGCGGGGGACTCAGGGGCATTCAGTACTTC. It encodes CASSDYSGGLRGIQYF.

J is TRBJ1-5 and V is TRBV18, with D unclear. This CDR3 has 16 amino acids. Trimming took 0 bases from V and 2 from J, leaving 11 bases between them. The germline CDR1 and CDR2 sequences are KGHSH and LQKENI. The CDR3, as DNA: TGTGCCAGCTCACCACCTAACAGTCTGGGCAATCAGCCCCAGCATTTT. Protein sequence: CASSPPNSLGNQPQHF.

This chain joins TRBV30 and TRBJ2-5; 11 nucleotides line up with TRBD1. The J call may be faulty, since TRBJ2-7 better matches the DNA end. The CDR3 has 13 amino acids. Germline V gene data show CDR1 as GTSNPN and CDR2 as SVGIG (reference sequence). CDR3 loop: CAWRDRGRHEQYF. CDR3 bases: TGTGCCTGGAGGGACAGGGGGCGCCACGAGCAGTACTTC.